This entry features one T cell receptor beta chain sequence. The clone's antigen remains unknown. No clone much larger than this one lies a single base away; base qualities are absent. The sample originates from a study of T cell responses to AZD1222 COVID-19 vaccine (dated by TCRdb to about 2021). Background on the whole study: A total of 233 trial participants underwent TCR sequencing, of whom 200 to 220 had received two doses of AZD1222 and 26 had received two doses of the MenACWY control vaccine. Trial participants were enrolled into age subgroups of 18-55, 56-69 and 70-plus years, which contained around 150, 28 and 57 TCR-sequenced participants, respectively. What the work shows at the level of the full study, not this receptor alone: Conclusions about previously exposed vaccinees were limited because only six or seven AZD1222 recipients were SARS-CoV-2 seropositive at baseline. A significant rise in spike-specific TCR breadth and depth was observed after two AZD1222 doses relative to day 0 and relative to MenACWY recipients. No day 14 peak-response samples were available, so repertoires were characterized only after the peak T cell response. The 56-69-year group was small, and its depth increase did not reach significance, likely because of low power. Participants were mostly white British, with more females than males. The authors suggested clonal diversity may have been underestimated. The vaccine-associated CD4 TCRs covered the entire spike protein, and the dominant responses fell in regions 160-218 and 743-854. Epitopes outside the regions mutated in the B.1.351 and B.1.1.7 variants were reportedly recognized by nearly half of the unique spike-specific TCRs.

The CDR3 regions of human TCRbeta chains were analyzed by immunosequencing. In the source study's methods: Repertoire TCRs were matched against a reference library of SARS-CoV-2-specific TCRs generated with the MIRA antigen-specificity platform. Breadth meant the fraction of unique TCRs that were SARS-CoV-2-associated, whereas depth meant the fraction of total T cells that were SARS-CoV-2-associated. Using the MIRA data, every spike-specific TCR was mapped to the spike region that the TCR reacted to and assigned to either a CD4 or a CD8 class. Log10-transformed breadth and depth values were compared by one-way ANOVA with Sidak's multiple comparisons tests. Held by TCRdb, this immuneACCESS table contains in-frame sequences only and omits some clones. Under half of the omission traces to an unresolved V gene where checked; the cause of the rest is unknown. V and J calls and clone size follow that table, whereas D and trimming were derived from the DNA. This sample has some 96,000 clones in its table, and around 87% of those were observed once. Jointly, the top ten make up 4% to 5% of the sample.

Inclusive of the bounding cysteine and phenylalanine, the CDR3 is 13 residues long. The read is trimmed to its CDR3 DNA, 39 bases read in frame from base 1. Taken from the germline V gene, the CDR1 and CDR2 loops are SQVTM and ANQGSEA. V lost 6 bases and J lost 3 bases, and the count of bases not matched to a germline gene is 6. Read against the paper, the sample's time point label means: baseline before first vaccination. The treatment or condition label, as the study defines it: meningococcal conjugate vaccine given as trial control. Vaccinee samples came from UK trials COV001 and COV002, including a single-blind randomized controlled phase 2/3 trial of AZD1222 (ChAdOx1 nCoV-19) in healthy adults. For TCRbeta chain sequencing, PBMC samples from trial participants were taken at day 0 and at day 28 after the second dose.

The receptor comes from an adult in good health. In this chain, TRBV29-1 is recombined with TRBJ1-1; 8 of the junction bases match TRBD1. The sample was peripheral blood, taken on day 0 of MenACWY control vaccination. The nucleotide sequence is TGCAGCGTGTCAGGGGGCATGGACACTGAAGCTTTCTTT. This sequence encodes CSVSGGMDTEAFF.